This TCR beta chain is drawn from a study of shared clonotypes between healthy human individuals. Notes on the study in general: Generally, naive subsets (rather than memory subsets) showed larger estimated richness.

Template for every sorted-subset replicate PCR totaled roughly 200 ng DNA, about 30,000 T cell genomes. Clones were sequenced by immunoSEQ multiplex PCR, and TCRdb holds only the in-frame ones, with some missing. The table records about 2.2 million clones, around 93% of them present only once. In the case of this clone: Its antigen is unknown.

CD45RO-negative, CCR7-positively selected cells formed the naive CD8 fraction, excluding terminally differentiated effector memory CD45RA+ cells. This clonotype was sampled from a young man in good health. Some clones in this sample may be carry-over from other donors' samples. The sample comprised naive CD8+ T cells from PBMCs.

In DNA, the CDR3 is TGCAGCGTTGAAGACCCGGGGCCCCCGCCCCTTCCTGGGGCCAACGTCCTGACTTTC. Translated: CSVEDPGPPPLPGANVLTF. The chain recombines TRBV29-1 with TRBJ2-6; D might be TRBD1 or TRBD2, each matching 5 bases. V lost 0 bases and J 2 bases, leaving 20 bases between the germline ends. Germline V gene sequence: CDR1 SQVTM, CDR2 ANQGSEA. This CDR3 contains 19 residues. Drawing the rest from reference TRBV29-1 and TRBJ2-6, the complete variable domain is SAVISQKPSRDICQRGTSLTIQCQVDSQVTMMFWYRQQPGQSLTLIATANQGSEATYESGFVIDKFPISRPNLTFSTLTVSNMSPEDSSIYLCSVEDPGPPPLPGANVLTFGAGSRLTVL.